The source of this T cell receptor (beta chain) is a study of blood T cell repertoires in COVID-19. Turning to the study itself: Acute and convalescent COVID-19 specimens originated in the United States, Italy and Spain.

How the authors handled the data: How many nucleated cells were present was estimated from reference gene primer amplification. Sequencing used immunoSEQ multiplex PCR; TCRdb keeps in-frame clones, though not all of them. V and J calls and clone size are copied from that table; D and trimming were computed from the DNA. This table holds about 70,000 clones, more than 85% found once. Enrollment of patients from Seattle took place during active infection, with longitudinal follow-up. The receptor was derived from a man between 50 and 59 years old with COVID-19, enrolled during active disease. Sequenced material: peripheral blood.

The CDR3 DNA reads as TGTGCCAGTAGTATAGGGAGCGGTGATCCGAGGGAGCAGTACTTC. Translation gives CASSIGSGDPREQYF. The chain joins TRBV19 to TRBJ2-7; D might be TRBD2 (5 bases). The CDR3 runs to 15 residues. V gave up 1 base and J gave up 7 bases, with 17 bases separating them. Germline loops: CDR1 LNHDA, CDR2 SQIVND (reference sequence).